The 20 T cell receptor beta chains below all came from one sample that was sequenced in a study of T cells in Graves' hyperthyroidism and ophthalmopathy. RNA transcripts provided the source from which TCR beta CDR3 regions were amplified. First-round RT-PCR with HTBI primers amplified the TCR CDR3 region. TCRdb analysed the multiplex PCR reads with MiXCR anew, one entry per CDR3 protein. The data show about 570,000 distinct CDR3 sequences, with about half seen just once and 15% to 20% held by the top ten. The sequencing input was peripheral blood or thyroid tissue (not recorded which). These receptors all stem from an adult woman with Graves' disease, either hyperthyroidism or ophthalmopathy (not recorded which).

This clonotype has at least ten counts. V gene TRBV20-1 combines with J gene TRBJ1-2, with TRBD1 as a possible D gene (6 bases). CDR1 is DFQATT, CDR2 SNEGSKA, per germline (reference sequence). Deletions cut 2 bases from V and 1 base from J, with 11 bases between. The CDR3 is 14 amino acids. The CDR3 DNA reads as TGCAGTGCTAGAACGACAGGAGTTAACTATGGCTACACCTTC. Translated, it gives CSARTTGVNYGYTF.

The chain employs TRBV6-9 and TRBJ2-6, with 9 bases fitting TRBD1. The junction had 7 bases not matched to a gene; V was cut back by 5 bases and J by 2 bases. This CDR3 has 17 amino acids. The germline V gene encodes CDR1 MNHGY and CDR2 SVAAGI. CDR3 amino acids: CASSERGTGTGANVLTF. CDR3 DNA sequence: TGTGCCAGCAGTGAACGAGGGACAGGGACTGGGGCCAACGTCCTGACTTTC.

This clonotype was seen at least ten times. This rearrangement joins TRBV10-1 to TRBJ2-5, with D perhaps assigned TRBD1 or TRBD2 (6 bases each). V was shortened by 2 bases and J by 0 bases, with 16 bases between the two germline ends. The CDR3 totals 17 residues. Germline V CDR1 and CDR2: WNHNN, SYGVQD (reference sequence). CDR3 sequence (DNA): TGCGCCAGCAGTGAGCGGGCAGGGGAGGAACACCAAGAGACCCAGTACTTC. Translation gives CASSERAGEEHQETQYF.

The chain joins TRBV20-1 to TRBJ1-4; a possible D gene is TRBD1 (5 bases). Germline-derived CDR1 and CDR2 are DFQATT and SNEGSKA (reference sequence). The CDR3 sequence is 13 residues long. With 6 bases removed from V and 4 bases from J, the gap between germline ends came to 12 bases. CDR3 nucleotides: TGCAGTGCAACACGGGGCGTTAATGAAAAACTGTTTTTT. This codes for CSATRGVNEKLFF.

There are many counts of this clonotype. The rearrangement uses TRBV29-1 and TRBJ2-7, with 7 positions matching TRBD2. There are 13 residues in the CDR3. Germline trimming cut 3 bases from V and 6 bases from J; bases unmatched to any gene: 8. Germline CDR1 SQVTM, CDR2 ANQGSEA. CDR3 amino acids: CSVDSGRAGEQYF. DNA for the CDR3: TGCAGCGTTGACAGTGGGAGGGCCGGCGAGCAGTACTTC.

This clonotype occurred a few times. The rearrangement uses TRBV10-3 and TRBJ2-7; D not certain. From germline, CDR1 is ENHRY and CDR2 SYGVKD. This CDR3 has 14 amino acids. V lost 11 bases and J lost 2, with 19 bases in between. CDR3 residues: CAVKGHESTYEQYF. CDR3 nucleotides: TGTGCCGTCAAGGGTCACGAGTCCACCTACGAGCAGTACTTC.

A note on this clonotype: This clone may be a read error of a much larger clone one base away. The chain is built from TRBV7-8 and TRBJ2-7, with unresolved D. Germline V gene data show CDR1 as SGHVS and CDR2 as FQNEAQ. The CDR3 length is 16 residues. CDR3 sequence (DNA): TGTGCCAGCAGCCAAGCAAGGCGGCACGTGTCCTACGAGCAGTGCTTC. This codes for CASSQARRHVSYEQCF.

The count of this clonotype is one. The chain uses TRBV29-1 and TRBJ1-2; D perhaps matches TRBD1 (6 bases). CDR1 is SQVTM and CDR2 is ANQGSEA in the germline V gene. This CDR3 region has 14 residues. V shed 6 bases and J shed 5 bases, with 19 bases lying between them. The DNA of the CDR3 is TGCAGCGTCGGAGGACGGGGGCGGCTATATGGCTACACCTTC. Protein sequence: CSVGGRGRLYGYTF.

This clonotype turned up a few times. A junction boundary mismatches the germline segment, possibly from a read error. CDR3 sequence (DNA): TGCGCCAGCAGCCTTTCCCCCCGCATGGCCCACGAGCAGCACTTC. Amino acids: CASSLSPRMAHEQHF. V gene TRBV4-3 combines with J gene TRBJ2-7; D gene unclear. The CDR3 is 15 residues long. The germline V gene has CDR1 LGHNA and CDR2 YSLEER.

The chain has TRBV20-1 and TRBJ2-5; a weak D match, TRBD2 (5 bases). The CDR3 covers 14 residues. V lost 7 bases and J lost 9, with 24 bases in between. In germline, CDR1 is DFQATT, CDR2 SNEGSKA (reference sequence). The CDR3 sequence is CSVIYGNSNQPQYF. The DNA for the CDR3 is TGCAGTGTGATTTACGGGAATAGCAATCAGCCCCAGTACTTC.

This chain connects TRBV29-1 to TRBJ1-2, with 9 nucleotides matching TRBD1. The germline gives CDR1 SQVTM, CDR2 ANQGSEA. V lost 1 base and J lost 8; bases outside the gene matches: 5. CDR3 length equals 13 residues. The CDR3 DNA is TGCAGCGTTGAAGGGACAGGGGATCGGGGCTACACCTTC. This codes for CSVEGTGDRGYTF.

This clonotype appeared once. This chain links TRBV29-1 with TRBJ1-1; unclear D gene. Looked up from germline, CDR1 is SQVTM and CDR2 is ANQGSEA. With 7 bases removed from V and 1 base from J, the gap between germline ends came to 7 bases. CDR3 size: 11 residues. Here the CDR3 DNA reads TGCAGCGGAGGAGAGAACACTGAAGCTTTCTTT. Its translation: CSGGENTEAFF.

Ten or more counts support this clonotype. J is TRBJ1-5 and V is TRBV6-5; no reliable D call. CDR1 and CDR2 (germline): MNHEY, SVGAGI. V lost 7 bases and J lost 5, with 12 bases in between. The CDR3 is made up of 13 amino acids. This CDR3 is CASTLGLDQPQHF. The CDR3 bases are TGTGCCAGCACTCTCGGCTTGGATCAGCCCCAGCATTTT.

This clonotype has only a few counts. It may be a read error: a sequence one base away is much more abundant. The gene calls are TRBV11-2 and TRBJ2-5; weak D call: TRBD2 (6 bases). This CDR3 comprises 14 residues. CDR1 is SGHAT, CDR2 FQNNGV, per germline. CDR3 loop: CAGSLGTPQETQYF. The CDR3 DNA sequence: TGTGCCGGCAGCTTAGGGACTCCTCAAGAGACCCAGTACTTC.

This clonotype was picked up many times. The CDR3 sequence is CSVYRDRPSGANVLTF. DNA of the CDR3: TGCAGCGTCTACCGGGACAGGCCCTCTGGGGCCAACGTCCTGACTTTC. The chain employs TRBV29-1 and TRBJ2-6, with 8 bases aligning to TRBD1. V was clipped by 6 bases and J by 0 bases; unmatched bases: 7. This CDR3 has 16 residues. Germline CDR1 reads SQVTM; CDR2 reads ANQGSEA.

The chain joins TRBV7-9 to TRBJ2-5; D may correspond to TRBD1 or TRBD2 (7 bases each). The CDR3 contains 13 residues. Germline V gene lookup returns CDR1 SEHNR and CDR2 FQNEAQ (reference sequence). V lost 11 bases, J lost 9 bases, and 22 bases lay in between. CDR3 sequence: CAVSGTAPVAQYF. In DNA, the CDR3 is TGTGCCGTCAGCGGGACAGCACCCGTCGCCCAGTACTTC. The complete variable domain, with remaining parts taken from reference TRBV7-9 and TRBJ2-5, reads DTGVSQNPRHKITKRGQNVTFRCDPISEHNRLYWYRQTLGQGPEFLTYFQNEAQLEKSRLLSDRFSAERPKGSFSTLEIQRTEQGDSAMYLCAVSGTAPVAQYFGPGTRLLVL.

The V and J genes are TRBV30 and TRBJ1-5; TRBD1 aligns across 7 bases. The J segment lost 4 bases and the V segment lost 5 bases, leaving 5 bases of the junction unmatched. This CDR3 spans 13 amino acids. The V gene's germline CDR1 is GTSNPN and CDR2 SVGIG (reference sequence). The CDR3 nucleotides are TGTGCCTGGGGGGACAGACCAAATCAGCCCCAGCATTTT. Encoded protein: CAWGDRPNQPQHF.

The CDR3 DNA follows: TGTGCCATCGGGGGGCCATCCTCTGGAAACACTGAAGCTTTCTTT. Residues: CAIGGPSSGNTEAFF. This sequence joins TRBV10-3 and TRBJ1-1, with D perhaps matching TRBD1 (6 bases). This CDR3 is 15 amino acids long. The germline V gene encodes CDR1 ENHRY and CDR2 SYGVKD. Trimming cost V 8 bases and J 2 bases, with 18 bases left between them.

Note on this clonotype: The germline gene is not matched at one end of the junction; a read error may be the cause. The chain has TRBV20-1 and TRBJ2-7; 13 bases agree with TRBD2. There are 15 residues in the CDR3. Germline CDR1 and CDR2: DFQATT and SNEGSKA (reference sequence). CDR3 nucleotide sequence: TGCAGTGCTAGGGCGGGACTAGCGGGATCCTCCGAGCAGTACTTC. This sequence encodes CSARAGLAGSSEQYF.

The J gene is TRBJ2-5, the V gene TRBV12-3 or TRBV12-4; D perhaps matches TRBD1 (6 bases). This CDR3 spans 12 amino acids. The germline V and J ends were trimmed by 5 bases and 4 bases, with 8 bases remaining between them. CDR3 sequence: CASSRTAETQYF. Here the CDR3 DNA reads TGTGCCAGCAGTAGGACAGCAGAGACCCAGTACTTC.